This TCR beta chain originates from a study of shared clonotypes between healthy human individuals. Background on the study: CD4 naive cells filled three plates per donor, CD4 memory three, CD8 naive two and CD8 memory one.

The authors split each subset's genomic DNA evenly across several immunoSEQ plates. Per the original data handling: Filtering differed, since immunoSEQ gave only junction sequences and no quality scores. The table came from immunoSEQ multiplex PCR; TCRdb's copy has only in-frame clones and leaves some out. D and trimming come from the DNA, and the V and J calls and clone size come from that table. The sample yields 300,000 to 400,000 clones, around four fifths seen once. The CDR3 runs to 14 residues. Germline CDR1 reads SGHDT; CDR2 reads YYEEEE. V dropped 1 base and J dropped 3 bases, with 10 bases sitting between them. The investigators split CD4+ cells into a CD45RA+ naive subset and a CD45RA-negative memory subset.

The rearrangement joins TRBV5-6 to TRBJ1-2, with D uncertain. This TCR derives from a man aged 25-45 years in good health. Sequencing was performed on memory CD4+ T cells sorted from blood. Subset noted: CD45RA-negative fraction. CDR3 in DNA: TGTGCCAGCAGCTTGCTTCGCCGGTACTATGGCTACACCTTC. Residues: CASSLLRRYYGYTF.